This T cell receptor beta chain was retrieved from a study of blood T cell dynamics during melanoma immunotherapy. Study information: First-line therapy was either pembrolizumab or nivolumab with ipilimumab for metastatic melanoma. Whole-study findings and limits: Clones driving repertoire changes may be melanoma-specific or general immune activation.

About this clone itself: Its antigen is still unknown.

The time point here: week 3, after first cycle of checkpoint inhibitor. The CDR3 length is 15 residues. V shed 1 base and J shed 5 bases, with 14 bases lying between them. CDR1 is SGHAT and CDR2 is FQNNGV in the germline V gene. The table came from immunoSEQ multiplex PCR; TCRdb's copy has only in-frame clones and leaves some out. The sample consists of roughly 10,000 clones, roughly 84% of them appearing once. Source: blood, taken from a patient treated with checkpoint blockade. The rearrangement links TRBV11-2 to TRBJ1-2; TRBD1 might be the D (6 bases). This sequence was found in a human donor with melanoma. The CDR3 here is CASSLVGGIGYGYTF. The CDR3 bases are TGTGCCAGCAGCTTAGTAGGGGGGATCGGGTATGGCTACACCTTC. The whole variable domain, remainder taken from reference TRBV11-2 and TRBJ1-2, is EAGVAQSPRYKIIEKRQSVAFWCNPISGHATLYWYQQILGQGPKLLIQFQNNGVVDDSQLPKDRFSAERLKGVDSTLKIQPAKLEDSAVYLCASSLVGGIGYGYTFGSGTRLTVV.